These 32 T cell receptor beta chains originate from one sample sequenced in a study of early T cells in non-severe SARS-CoV-2 infection. MiXCR, applied by TCRdb to the 5' RACE reads, yields one record per CDR3 protein. The sample carries about 57,000 distinct CDR3 sequences, about 9.1% recorded once. The sequencing sample was made of whole blood. Receptors were obtained from an adult who was a healthcare worker with PCR-confirmed SARS-CoV-2 infection or an uninfected control (not recorded which).

This clonotype was counted ten times or more. Here the CDR3 reads CASSLNEDEQFF. The CDR3 bases are TGTGCCAGCAGCTTGAACGAGGATGAGCAGTTCTTC. This rearrangement joins TRBV11-2 to TRBJ2-1; unclear D gene. This CDR3 contains 12 residues. Germline lookup yields CDR1 SGHAT and CDR2 FQNNGV. V was pared by 3 bases and J by 8 bases, with 8 bases between.

This clonotype was found many times. The V call is TRBV7-6, the J call TRBJ2-2; D is possibly TRBD2 (6 bases). This CDR3 is built from 15 residues. Trimming took off 4 bases at V and 6 bases at J, with 15 bases between the two ends. The V gene's germline CDR1 is SGHVS and CDR2 FNYEAQ. This CDR3 reads CASSYVRGGAGELFF. The CDR3 coding sequence is TGTGCCAGCAGCTACGTGCGGGGAGGTGCCGGGGAGCTGTTTTTT. Full variable domain (missing parts from reference TRBV7-6 and TRBJ2-2): GAGVSQSPRYKVTKRGQDVALRCDPISGHVSLYWYRQALGQGPEFLTYFNYEAQQDKSGLPNDRFSAERPEGSISTLTIQRTEQRDSAMYRCASSYVRGGAGELFFGEGSRLTVL.

J is TRBJ2-7 and V is TRBV5-1, with TRBD2 as a possible D gene (7 bases). CDR1 SGHRS and CDR2 YFSETQ come from the germline V gene. This CDR3 is 14 amino acids long. V shed 6 bases and J shed 2 bases, with 15 bases lying between them. In nucleotides, the CDR3 is TGCGCCAGCACCTTCGGGGGGCCCCCCTACGAGCAGTACTTC. Its translation is CASTFGGPPYEQYF.

This clonotype was counted at least ten times. J is TRBJ2-3 and V is TRBV4-2; 7 bases line up with TRBD1. The CDR3 is 18 residues long. V gave up 1 base and J gave up 3 bases; unmatched junction bases: 13. CDR1 LGHNA and CDR2 YNFKEQ come from the germline V gene. DNA of the CDR3: TGTGCCAGCAGCCAAGTTATTCCAGGGGGTAGTTATACAGATACGCAGTATTTT. This codes for CASSQVIPGGSYTDTQYF.

There are many counts of this clonotype. This CDR3 reads CASSFPGTGELFF. DNA for the CDR3: TGTGCCAGCAGTTTTCCGGGAACCGGGGAGCTGTTTTTT. The V call is TRBV2, the J call TRBJ2-2, with TRBD2 as a possible D gene (5 bases). The CDR3 is made up of 13 amino acids. Germline lookup yields CDR1 SNHLY and CDR2 FYNNEI. V dropped 5 bases and J dropped 5 bases, with 9 bases sitting between them.

There are a few counts of this clonotype. This CDR3 reads CASSVTREGNDAKNIQYF. As DNA, the CDR3 is TGTGCCAGCAGTGTTACCCGGGAGGGCAATGATGCCAAAAACATTCAGTACTTC. This chain joins TRBV2 and TRBJ2-4, with 8 bases matching TRBD2. CDR1 and CDR2 (germline): SNHLY, FYNNEI. The junction had 12 bases not matched to a gene; V was cut back by 4 bases and J by 1 base. This CDR3 comprises 18 residues.

The chain combines TRBV7-2 with TRBJ2-3; the D is unclear. This CDR3 has 14 residues. V lost 1 base to trimming and J lost 1 base, with 6 bases between them. The germline gives CDR1 SGHTA, CDR2 FQGNSA. The CDR3 protein is CASSLGSGTDTQYF. CDR3 DNA: TGTGCCAGCAGCTTAGGGAGTGGCACAGATACGCAGTATTTT.

This clonotype is deemed medium-sized. The rearrangement joins TRBV6-2 or TRBV6-3 to TRBJ1-5; D unclear. Germline V gene sequence: CDR1 MNHEY, CDR2 SVGEGT. The CDR3 spans 14 residues. V lost 0 bases to trimming and J lost 7 bases, with 10 bases between them. The CDR3 reads CASSYSPEEQPQHF. In DNA, the CDR3 is TGTGCCAGCAGTTACTCACCAGAGGAACAGCCCCAGCATTTT.

This clonotype was detected many times. The chain couples TRBV6-4 to TRBJ2-1, with D unresolved. Germline loops: CDR1 MRHNA, CDR2 SNTAGT. Deletions cut 7 bases from V and 6 bases from J, with 19 bases between. This CDR3 is built from 15 residues. CDR3 loop: CASMEPTWVSNEQFF. In DNA form, the CDR3 reads TGTGCCAGCATGGAACCGACATGGGTGAGCAATGAGCAGTTCTTC.

Ten or more counts support this clonotype. The CDR3 protein is CAIFGAGKGYTF. The CDR3, as DNA: TGTGCCATCTTCGGGGCAGGGAAAGGCTACACCTTC. V and J are TRBV10-3 and TRBJ1-2; perhaps TRBD1 as D (5 bases). V lost 8 bases and J lost 8, with 15 bases in between. This CDR3 has 12 residues. Germline loops: CDR1 ENHRY, CDR2 SYGVKD.

In its sample, this clonotype was seen many times. The J gene is TRBJ2-5, the V gene TRBV29-1, with 7 bases that match TRBD1. There are 13 residues in the CDR3. With V trimmed by 6 bases and J by 5 bases, 9 bases remained unmatched. The germline V gene encodes CDR1 SQVTM and CDR2 ANQGSEA. The CDR3 reads CSVRDRDRETQYF. The DNA for the CDR3 is TGCAGCGTCCGTGACAGGGATAGGGAGACCCAGTACTTC.

This clonotype was observed a few times. CDR3 sequence (DNA): TGCGCCAGCAGCTTGGGGCCTCAAGAGACCCAGTACTTC. It is translated as CASSLGPQETQYF. This chain uses TRBV5-1 with TRBJ2-5; D is unclear. There are 13 residues in the CDR3. Trimming removed 0 bases from V and 2 bases from J, with 5 bases in between. Per germline, CDR1 SGHRS and CDR2 YFSETQ.

The CDR3 sequence is CASSQEQGWNQPQHF. In nucleotides, the CDR3 is TGCGCCAGCAGCCAGGAACAGGGTTGGAATCAGCCCCAGCATTTT. The rearrangement joins TRBV4-1 to TRBJ1-5, with D perhaps matching TRBD1 (6 bases). Germline CDR1 reads MGHRA; CDR2 reads YSYEKL. The CDR3 spans 15 residues. Trimming shortened V by 3 bases and J by 4 bases, and 13 bases separated the two germline ends.

This clonotype has ten or more counts. The J gene is TRBJ2-6, the V gene TRBV5-5; tentative D call: TRBD2 (5 bases). This CDR3 has 16 amino acids. The germline gives CDR1 SGHKS, CDR2 YYEKEE (reference sequence). V lost 1 base to trimming and J lost 2 bases, with 10 bases between them. The CDR3 nucleotides are TGTGCCAGCAGCTTGCGAGGGCAGCCTGGGGCCAACGTCCTGACTTTC. Translation: CASSLRGQPGANVLTF.

This clonotype was counted ten times or more. The CDR3 DNA follows: TGTGCCAGCAGTGCTTCGGGACTAGCGGGCACAGATACGCAGTATTTT. Protein sequence: CASSASGLAGTDTQYF. The V gene is TRBV2, the J gene TRBJ2-3; 11 bases align to TRBD2. The CDR3 loop spans 16 amino acids. CDR1 is SNHLY and CDR2 is FYNNEI in the germline V gene. V lost 4 bases, J lost 1 base, and 4 bases stayed unmatched.

The genes are TRBV20-1 and TRBJ2-2; TRBD2 might be the D (6 bases). Germline V CDR1 and CDR2: DFQATT, SNEGSKA (reference sequence). Between the trimmed V and J ends, which lost 5 bases and 6 bases, there was a span of 13 bases. CDR3 length equals 13 residues. DNA of the CDR3: TGCAGTGCTGCGGGGAAAGGAGCCGGGGAGCTGTTTTTT. It yields the protein CSAAGKGAGELFF.

This clonotype was counted many times. The chain couples TRBV20-1 to TRBJ2-7; D is undetermined. The germline CDR1 and CDR2 sequences are DFQATT and SNEGSKA (reference sequence). CDR3 size: 11 residues. Trimming removed 1 base from V and 4 bases from J, with 5 bases in between. The CDR3 spells CSARGPYEQYF. CDR3 DNA sequence: TGCAGTGCTAGAGGTCCGTACGAGCAGTACTTC.

This clonotype appeared a few times. The CDR3 loop is CASSRSRETGSPLHF. CDR3 DNA: TGTGCCAGCAGCCGATCCAGGGAAACTGGTTCACCCCTCCACTTT. The gene calls are TRBV7-2 and TRBJ1-6; TRBD1 is a possible D gene (5 bases). Looked up from germline, CDR1 is SGHTA and CDR2 is FQGNSA. The CDR3 has 15 amino acids. Trimming left V 5 bases short and J 9 bases short, with 17 bases between. The full variable domain, with the rest looked up from reference TRBV7-2 and TRBJ1-6, is GAGVSQSPSNKVTEKGKDVELRCDPISGHTALYWYRQSLGQGLEFLIYFQGNSAPDKSGLPSDRFSAERTGGSVSTLTIQRTQQEDSAVYLCASSRSRETGSPLHFGNGTRLTVT.

Turning to this clonotype: One end of the junction does not line up with germline, which may come from a read error. V usage is TRBV18 and J usage is TRBJ1-1, with D possibly being TRBD1 (5 bases). This CDR3 has 14 residues. Per the germline V gene, CDR1 is KGHSH and CDR2 is LQKENI. In nucleotides, the CDR3 is TGTGCCAGCTCACTCCGTAAGGGGAACGCTGAAGCTTTCTTT. Translated: CASSLRKGNAEAFF.

This clonotype was picked up many times. This chain connects TRBV5-1 to TRBJ1-4; D is undetermined. The CDR3 spans 14 residues. Germline assignment: CDR1 SGHRS and CDR2 YFSETQ. Trimming cost V 1 base and J 11 bases, with 15 bases left between them. CDR3 DNA: TGCGCCAGCAGCTTGACGGTGGGTGCGGACAAACTGTTTTTT. Residues: CASSLTVGADKLFF.

The V gene is TRBV2, the J gene TRBJ2-5, with D hard to call. With 8 bases removed from V and 7 bases from J, the gap between germline ends came to 11 bases. Germline lookup yields CDR1 SNHLY and CDR2 FYNNEI. The CDR3 has 11 amino acids. CDR3 region: CASRISGTQYF. In nucleotides, the CDR3 is TGTGCCAGCCGTATATCCGGGACCCAGTACTTC.

This chain connects TRBV7-8 to TRBJ2-5; D is possibly TRBD1 (5 bases). Between the trimmed V and J ends, which lost 1 base and 3 bases, there was a span of 9 bases. CDR3 length equals 14 residues. CDR1 is SGHVS and CDR2 is FQNEAQ in the germline V gene. The CDR3 sequence: CASSLVGREETQYF. Here the CDR3 DNA reads TGTGCCAGCAGCTTAGTGGGGCGCGAAGAGACCCAGTACTTC. Combining the CDR3 with reference TRBV7-8 and TRBJ2-5 gives the whole variable domain GAGVSQSPRYKVAKRGQDVALRCDPISGHVSLFWYQQALGQGPEFLTYFQNEAQLDKSGLPSDRFFAERPEGSVSTLKIQRTQQEDSAVYLCASSLVGREETQYFGPGTRLLVL.

The table lists this clonotype with a few counts. The genes are TRBV6-6 and TRBJ2-7; the match to TRBD2 covers 12 bases. This CDR3 comprises 14 residues. CDR1 is MNHNY, CDR2 SVGAGI, per germline (reference sequence). V was pared by 6 bases and J by 6 bases, with 6 bases of the junction left unmatched. In DNA, the CDR3 is TGTGCCAGCAGCCGACTAGCGGGAGCCCTCGAGCAGTACTTC. This gives the protein CASSRLAGALEQYF.

At least ten counts were recorded for this clonotype. This chain connects TRBV9 to TRBJ2-3, with TRBD2 as a possible D gene (6 bases). In germline, CDR1 is SGDLS, CDR2 YYNGEE. Trimming cost V 1 base and J 6 bases, with 9 bases left between them. The CDR3 spans 13 residues. The CDR3 coding sequence is TGTGCCAGCAGCGTATACGGGGGTGATACGCAGTATTTT. Protein product: CASSVYGGDTQYF.

This clonotype was seen ten or more times. In DNA form, the CDR3 reads TGTGCCAGCGCCAGCCGGCGTACGCAGTATTTT. Translated: CASASRRTQYF. The V call is TRBV11-2, the J call TRBJ2-3; the D is unclear. Germline CDR1 reads SGHAT; CDR2 reads FQNNGV. The V and J ends lost 8 bases and 8 bases respectively, with 11 bases between them. There are 11 residues in the CDR3. The full variable domain, with the rest looked up from reference TRBV11-2 and TRBJ2-3, is EAGVAQSPRYKIIEKRQSVAFWCNPISGHATLYWYQQILGQGPKLLIQFQNNGVVDDSQLPKDRFSAERLKGVDSTLKIQPAKLEDSAVYLCASASRRTQYFGPGTRLTVL.

This clonotype was seen a few times. The CDR3 DNA is TGTGCCAGCAGCTCATCCTTTAGCACAGATACGCAGTATTTT. Translated: CASSSSFSTDTQYF. V and J are TRBV7-2 and TRBJ2-3; no clear D. V was clipped by 4 bases and J by 0 bases, with 8 bases between them. Looked up from germline, CDR1 is SGHTA and CDR2 is FQGNSA. This CDR3 contains 14 residues.

The sample holds many counts of this clonotype. This sequence joins TRBV7-3 and TRBJ2-7; D not resolved. V lost 5 bases and J lost 5, with 13 bases in between. There are 13 residues in the CDR3. Germline V gives CDR1 SGHTA, CDR2 FQGTGA. The CDR3 region has the DNA TGTGCCAGCAGCGTTAGCCTGGCGGACGAGCAGTACTTC. Protein product: CASSVSLADEQYF.

This clonotype appeared a few times. The chain has TRBV25-1 and TRBJ1-2; 9 bases are a match to TRBD1. This CDR3 contains 15 residues. V dropped 2 bases and J dropped 9; count of bases not matched to a gene: 10. Germline V lookup: CDR1 MGHDK, CDR2 SYGVNS. Here the CDR3 reads CASSEHAGQGRRYTF. The CDR3 nucleotides read TGTGCCAGCAGTGAACACGCGGGACAGGGTCGTCGCTACACCTTC.

Only a few counts were recorded for this clonotype. The CDR3 here is CASSLGSAGNTEAFF. For the CDR3, the DNA is TGTGCCAGCAGCTTGGGGTCAGCGGGAAACACTGAAGCTTTCTTT. This chain links TRBV5-5 with TRBJ1-1; unclear D gene. This CDR3 region has 15 residues. Trimming took off 0 bases at V and 2 bases at J, with 11 bases between the two ends. From germline, CDR1 is SGHKS and CDR2 YYEKEE (reference sequence). The full variable domain, with the rest looked up from reference TRBV5-5 and TRBJ1-1, is DAGVTQSPTHLIKTRGQQVTLRCSPISGHKSVSWYQQVLGQGPQFIFQYYEKEERGRGNFPDRFSARQFPNYSSELNVNALLLGDSALYLCASSLGSAGNTEAFFGQGTRLTVV.

This clonotype was counted ten times or more. This chain connects TRBV11-2 to TRBJ2-7; TRBD1 is a possible D gene (6 bases). Germline V gene lookup returns CDR1 SGHAT and CDR2 FQNNGV. The V and J ends lost 5 bases and 5 bases respectively, with 10 bases between them. The CDR3 loop spans 12 amino acids. The CDR3 reads CASSTNRDEQYF. CDR3 coding DNA: TGTGCCAGCAGCACCAACAGGGACGAGCAGTACTTC.

The chain carries TRBV7-2 and TRBJ2-2; TRBD2 is a possible D gene (7 bases). Trimming stripped 2 bases from V and 0 bases from J, with 10 bases between. The germline CDR1 and CDR2 sequences are SGHTA and FQGNSA. The CDR3 has 16 amino acids. The CDR3 region is CASSLRGGTNTGELFF. CDR3 in DNA: TGTGCCAGCAGCTTAAGGGGGGGCACGAACACCGGGGAGCTGTTTTTT. Based on the CDR3 plus reference TRBV7-2 and TRBJ2-2, the full variable domain is GAGVSQSPSNKVTEKGKDVELRCDPISGHTALYWYRQSLGQGLEFLIYFQGNSAPDKSGLPSDRFSAERTGGSVSTLTIQRTQQEDSAVYLCASSLRGGTNTGELFFGEGSRLTVL.

This clonotype has a count of ten or more. This chain uses TRBV7-8 with TRBJ1-6, with 11 bases aligning to TRBD1. With 6 bases clipped from V and 4 bases from J, the junction kept 5 bases outside the gene matches. Germline CDR1 SGHVS, CDR2 FQNEAQ. The CDR3 sequence is 16 residues long. CDR3 region: CASRIGTGGYNSPLHF. The CDR3 coding sequence is TGTGCCAGCAGAATCGGGACAGGGGGATATAATTCACCCCTCCACTTT.